Following are 22 T cell receptor beta chains from one sample sequenced in a study of blood T cells in healthy people across ages. A second PCR of 7 to 11 cycles used a sample-barcoded 5' primer and a J-beta primer mix. TCRdb re-analysed the 5' RACE reads in MiXCR, keeping a single row per CDR3 protein. The sample has about 700,000 distinct CDR3 sequences, roughly 30% seen once. The sample comprised blood. All receptors come from a woman of 80 years or more in good health.

This clonotype was recorded many times. This sequence joins TRBV28 and TRBJ2-7; either TRBD1 or TRBD2 may supply D (5 bases each). The CDR3 is 15 amino acids. Trimming shortened V by 4 bases and J by 3 bases, and 16 bases separated the two germline ends. Per germline, CDR1 MDHEN and CDR2 SYDVKM. The CDR3 region has the DNA TGTGCCAGCAGTTCACCGTTCGAGGGGTACTACGAGCAGTACTTC. Amino acids: CASSSPFEGYYEQYF. The whole variable domain, remainder taken from reference TRBV28 and TRBJ2-7, is DVKVTQSSRYLVKRTGEKVFLECVQDMDHENMFWYRQDPGLGLRLIYFSYDVKMKEKGDIPEGYSVSREKKERFSLILESASTNQTSMYLCASSSPFEGYYEQYFGPGTRLTVT.

Remarks on this clonotype: An end of the junction does not agree with germline; a read error may underlie this. The rearrangement links TRBV20-1 to TRBJ1-1; weak D call: TRBD1 (6 bases). CDR3 length: 12 residues. Per the germline V gene, CDR1 is DFQATT and CDR2 is SNEGSKA (reference sequence). The CDR3 nucleotides are TGCAGTGCCATCAATCAGGGGATTGAAGCTTGCTTT. Translated: CSAINQGIEACF.

The chain couples TRBV20-1 to TRBJ2-7, with D tentatively TRBD2 (6 bases). Germline-derived CDR1 and CDR2 are DFQATT and SNEGSKA (reference sequence). Trimming removed 1 base at V and 0 bases at J, with 10 bases between. This CDR3 has 14 amino acids. Here the CDR3 DNA reads TGCAGTGCTAGAGCGGGCGGGGCCTCCTACGAGCAGTACTTC. It is translated as CSARAGGASYEQYF.

At least ten counts were recorded for this clonotype. V usage is TRBV5-1 and J usage is TRBJ2-3; D remains unclear. This CDR3 region has 12 residues. The germline V and J ends were trimmed by 4 bases and 4 bases, with 7 bases remaining between them. The V gene's germline CDR1 is SGHRS and CDR2 YFSETQ. The CDR3 sequence is CASSTNSDTQYF. The CDR3 coding sequence is TGCGCCAGCAGCACTAACTCAGATACGCAGTATTTT.

A few counts support this clonotype. V is TRBV2 and J is TRBJ1-1, with 7 bases fitting TRBD1. The CDR3 is 13 residues long. CDR1 and CDR2 (germline): SNHLY, FYNNEI. J was trimmed by 1 base and V by 6 bases; bases with no gene match: 2. CDR3 sequence reads: CASRGDRNTEAFF. DNA for the CDR3: TGTGCCAGCAGGGGGGACAGGAACACTGAAGCTTTCTTT.

The V call is TRBV12-3 or TRBV12-4, the J call TRBJ2-5; no clear D. This CDR3 is built from 15 residues. The V end lost 6 bases, the J end lost 5 bases, and 19 bases lay between the germline ends. The DNA for the CDR3 is TGTGCCAGCAGCCCCCCGTTGGGGTTAAGGGAGACCCAGTACTTC. Translated: CASSPPLGLRETQYF.

With regard to this clonotype: A much larger clone differs from this one at a single base, so this may be a read error. The chain links TRBV5-4 to TRBJ2-1, with TRBD2 matching over 7 bases. Germline V CDR1 and CDR2: SGHNT, YYREEE (reference sequence). This CDR3 contains 16 residues. CDR3 region: CAGSHRGGSSYNEQFF. The CDR3 bases are TGTGCCGGCAGCCACCGCGGGGGTAGCTCCTACAATGAGCAGTTCTTC. Together with reference TRBV5-4 and TRBJ2-1, the CDR3 gives the full variable domain: ETGVTQSPTHLIKTRGQQVTLRCSSQSGHNTVSWYQQALGQGPQFIFQYYREEENGRGNFPPRFSGLQFPNYSSELNVNALELDDSALYLCAGSHRGGSSYNEQFFGPGTRLTVL.

CDR3 residues: CASSLRSRVNTGELFF. The DNA for the CDR3 is TGCGCCAGCAGCTTGCGTTCACGGGTAAACACCGGGGAGCTGTTTTTT. The chain carries TRBV5-1 and TRBJ2-2, with no clear D. Trimming removed 1 base at V and 2 bases at J, with 12 bases between. The CDR3 contains 16 residues. In germline, CDR1 is SGHRS, CDR2 YFSETQ. The complete variable domain, with remaining parts taken from reference TRBV5-1 and TRBJ2-2, reads KAGVTQTPRYLIKTRGQQVTLSCSPISGHRSVSWYQQTPGQGLQFLFEYFSETQRNKGNFPGRFSGRQFSNSRSEMNVSTLELGDSALYLCASSLRSRVNTGELFFGEGSRLTVL.

This clonotype was found many times. CDR3 bases: TGTGCCAGCAGAGCACTAGCGGTAAACACCGGGGAGCTGTTTTTT. Protein: CASRALAVNTGELFF. The chain employs TRBV2 and TRBJ2-2, with 8 bases identical to TRBD2. Germline lookup yields CDR1 SNHLY and CDR2 FYNNEI. V lost 6 bases to trimming and J lost 2 bases; unmatched junction nucleotides: 5. The CDR3 is 15 residues long.

This chain uses TRBV7-2 with TRBJ2-1, with 10 bases fitting TRBD2. Germline values: CDR1 SGHTA, CDR2 FQGNSA. This CDR3 is 16 amino acids long. The V segment lost 4 bases and the J segment 4 bases; nucleotides outside the gene matches: 7. CDR3 nucleotide sequence: TGTGCCAGCAGCTCCAAGCGGGGGGGCTTGTACAATGAGCAGTTCTTC. This translates into CASSSKRGGLYNEQFF.

This clonotype was found a few times. The rearrangement links TRBV11-1 to TRBJ1-1; TRBD1 matches at 10 bases. The V segment lost 5 bases and the J segment 6 bases; nucleotides outside the gene matches: 9. CDR3 length: 15 amino acids. The germline CDR1 and CDR2 sequences are SGHAT and FQDESV (reference sequence). CDR3 loop: CASSRRGQGRSEAFF. The CDR3 bases are TGTGCCAGCAGCCGCCGGGGACAGGGGAGATCTGAAGCTTTCTTT.

This clonotype was observed at least ten times. The chain has TRBV20-1 and TRBJ2-3, with TRBD2 as a possible D gene (5 bases). V was shortened by 3 bases and J by 1 base, with 17 bases between the two germline ends. CDR3 length: 16 residues. In germline, CDR1 is DFQATT, CDR2 SNEGSKA (reference sequence). The CDR3 is CSASWLPSRGTDTQYF. In DNA, the CDR3 is TGCAGTGCTAGTTGGTTGCCCTCGAGGGGCACAGATACGCAGTATTTT.

This clonotype was counted ten times or more. This chain connects TRBV5-1 to TRBJ2-5; a possible D gene is TRBD1 (5 bases). Looked up from germline, CDR1 is SGHRS and CDR2 is YFSETQ. The CDR3 consists of 14 residues. V lost 4 bases and J 4 bases, leaving 14 bases between the germline ends. The DNA for the CDR3 is TGCGCCAGCAGCCCGGACACCTCAGGAGAGACCCAGTACTTC. Its translation is CASSPDTSGETQYF.

This clonotype was recorded many times. The chain employs TRBV20-1 and TRBJ2-7, with D perhaps assigned TRBD1 or TRBD2 (6 bases each). The CDR3 is made up of 14 amino acids. V lost 1 base, J lost 3 bases, and 13 bases lay in between. CDR1 is DFQATT and CDR2 is SNEGSKA in the germline V gene (reference sequence). CDR3 loop: CSARVEGGDYEQYF. CDR3 sequence (DNA): TGCAGTGCTAGAGTTGAGGGGGGAGACTACGAGCAGTACTTC.

This rearrangement joins TRBV20-1 to TRBJ1-5; 11 nucleotides line up with TRBD1. The CDR3 covers 15 residues. V trimming: 8 bases; J trimming: 0 bases; junction bases outside the gene matches: 6. CDR1 and CDR2 (germline): DFQATT, SNEGSKA (reference sequence). CDR3 DNA sequence: TGCAGTTTCGGGACAGGGGGAAATAGCAATCAGCCCCAGCATTTT. Its protein is CSFGTGGNSNQPQHF.

This clonotype came up many times. CDR3 DNA: TGTGCCAGCAGTTACTCGATGCCAGGGAGGGCCTCTGGGGCCAACGTCCTGACTTTC. Translating gives CASSYSMPGRASGANVLTF. The rearrangement joins TRBV6-6 to TRBJ2-6, with 7 bases that match TRBD2. The CDR3 has 19 amino acids. V shed 0 bases, J shed 0 bases, and the junction held 8 bases outside the gene matches. Per germline, CDR1 MNHNY and CDR2 SVGAGI (reference sequence).

This clonotype was counted a few times. V gene TRBV20-1 combines with J gene TRBJ1-5, with 7 bases identical to TRBD1. V lost 2 bases, J lost 3 bases, and 10 bases stayed unmatched. The CDR3 contains 16 residues. Germline lookup yields CDR1 DFQATT and CDR2 SNEGSKA (reference sequence). Here the CDR3 DNA reads TGCAGTGCTAGAAAGGGGGCAGGGGGTGTCAATCAGCCCCAGCATTTT. It codes for CSARKGAGGVNQPQHF.

This clonotype was counted a few times. This clone may be a read error of a much larger clone one base away. The chain uses TRBV7-2 and TRBJ1-6, with a tentative D call TRBD1 (5 bases). CDR3 length: 15 amino acids. Looked up from germline, CDR1 is SGHTA and CDR2 is FQGNSA. V dropped 5 bases and J dropped 7 bases, with 15 bases sitting between them. This CDR3 reads CASSAGAGRNSPLHF. DNA for the CDR3: TGTGCCAGCAGCGCCGGGGCAGGGCGAAATTCACCCCTCCACTTT.

This clonotype showed up many times. The chain combines TRBV11-2 with TRBJ2-7; 14 bases align to TRBD2. Germline-derived CDR1 and CDR2 are SGHAT and FQNNGV. This CDR3 comprises 18 residues. The trim removed 6 bases at V and 3 bases at J, leaving 13 bases unmatched. The CDR3 is CASSSLPGLAGDNYEQYF. In DNA, the CDR3 is TGTGCCAGCAGTTCCCTTCCGGGACTAGCGGGGGATAACTACGAGCAGTACTTC.

The V call is TRBV5-1, the J call TRBJ2-7; 8 bases align to TRBD2. The length of the CDR3 is 15 residues. Looked up from germline, CDR1 is SGHRS and CDR2 is YFSETQ. V lost 0 bases to trimming and J lost 3 bases; unmatched junction nucleotides: 5. In nucleotides, the CDR3 is TGCGCCAGCAGCTTGGTAGGTAGCGGGAACTACGAGCAGTACTTC. Translated, it gives CASSLVGSGNYEQYF. Supplemented by reference TRBV5-1 and TRBJ2-7, the full variable domain reads KAGVTQTPRYLIKTRGQQVTLSCSPISGHRSVSWYQQTPGQGLQFLFEYFSETQRNKGNFPGRFSGRQFSNSRSEMNVSTLELGDSALYLCASSLVGSGNYEQYFGPGTRLTVT.

This clonotype has only a few counts. The rearrangement links TRBV6-5 to TRBJ2-5, with a tentative D call TRBD2 (7 bases). Germline V gene lookup returns CDR1 MNHEY and CDR2 SVGAGI. V shed 6 bases and J shed 5 bases, with 13 bases lying between them. The CDR3 loop spans 13 amino acids. The CDR3 protein is CASRQPGGETQYF. CDR3 DNA: TGTGCCAGCAGACAACCGGGGGGCGAGACCCAGTACTTC.

The V gene is TRBV14, the J gene TRBJ1-1; possible D gene TRBD1, 5 bases. CDR1 SGHDN and CDR2 FVKESK come from the germline V gene. This CDR3 is built from 14 residues. The germline V and J ends were trimmed by 7 bases and 1 base, with 13 bases remaining between them. CDR3 bases: TGTGCCAGCACGGTGGGGCTCGCGAACACTGAAGCTTTCTTT. This codes for CASTVGLANTEAFF. Looking up the rest from reference TRBV14 and TRBJ1-1 gives the full variable domain: EAGVTQFPSHSVIEKGQTVTLRCDPISGHDNLYWYRRVMGKEIKFLLHFVKESKQDESGMPNNRFLAERTGGTYSTLKVQPAELEDSGVYFCASTVGLANTEAFFGQGTRLTVV.